This TCR beta chain was recorded in a study of T cell clonality in common variable immunodeficiency. Germline CDR1 and CDR2: SGHAT and FQDESV (reference sequence). V gave up 5 bases and J gave up 5 bases, with 14 bases separating them. The CDR3 consists of 14 residues. The table came from immunoSEQ multiplex PCR; TCRdb's copy has only in-frame clones and leaves some out. Singletons are absent from the sample, which has under 50,000 clones. This clone came up many times. The read ends 3 residues shy of where the CDR3 ends; the end is completed using the germline J gene. This clonotype was obtained from a person aged 18 to 70 in good health. V usage is TRBV11-1 and J usage is TRBJ2-3; D gene unclear. What was sequenced was peripheral blood mononuclear cells. CDR3 DNA, as far as it was read: TGTGCCAGCAGCCCCGCCGGGTCGGGAGATACG. This codes for CASSPAGSGDT. The CDR3 in full is CASSPAGSGDTQYF.